This record covers a single T cell receptor (beta chain). The sample comes from a study of graft-versus-host responses after intestinal transplantation. Trimming took 5 bases from V and 2 from J, leaving 16 bases between them. This CDR3 has 15 amino acids. CDR1 and CDR2 from the germline V gene are LNHDA and SQIVND (reference sequence). Produced via immunoSEQ multiplex PCR; TCRdb's table is partial and in-frame only. The profile shows roughly 28,000 clones, more than 85% of them singletons. The source is a human patient who received an intestinal transplant, so some T cells may come from the graft donor. This chain uses TRBV19 with TRBJ2-7; TRBD2 might be the D (5 bases). Material: PBMCs, obtained about 70 days after intestinal transplant. The CDR3 DNA is TGTGCCAGTAGTGAGGGAACCGGGCCAGCCTACGAGCAGTACTTC. Translated: CASSEGTGPAYEQYF.